These 10 T cell receptor beta chains came from one sample sequenced in a study. TCRdb redid the calling of the 5' RACE reads with MiXCR, one entry per CDR3 protein. Here the sample spans 60,000 to 65,000 distinct CDR3 sequences, 30% being singletons. Sequenced input: tumor-infiltrating naive CD4+ T cells sorted from the breast tumor. Subset reported: naive CD4+ T cells, CD4+CD45RA+CD25-. These receptor sequences come from a female donor with breast cancer.

This chain links TRBV6-1 with TRBJ1-1; D call uncertain. V was pared by 7 bases and J by 0 bases, with 9 bases between. CDR3 length equals 13 residues. The germline V gene has CDR1 MNHNS and CDR2 SASEGT. The CDR3 DNA sequence: TGTGCCAGCACGCCCGGGATGAACACTGAAGCTTTCTTT. Translating it yields CASTPGMNTEAFF.

This clonotype was counted many times. CDR3 DNA sequence: TGTGCCAGCAGCCAAGATAGAGGAAACACTGAAGCTTTCTTT. Amino acids: CASSQDRGNTEAFF. The chain has TRBV4-2 and TRBJ1-1; no clear D gene. The CDR3 covers 14 residues. The V and J ends lost 0 bases and 2 bases respectively, with 7 bases between them. Germline CDR1 and CDR2: LGHNA and YNFKEQ.

There are a few counts of this clonotype. J is TRBJ2-1 and V is TRBV7-9; D is unresolved. V lost 10 bases and J lost 15, with 13 bases in between. Germline V gene data show CDR1 as SEHNR and CDR2 as FQNEAQ (reference sequence). The CDR3 extends over 9 amino acids. The CDR3 nucleotides read TGTGCCACCACCGAGGCAAGGTTCTTC. Translating gives CATTEARFF.

This clonotype was picked up many times. V usage is TRBV6-5 and J usage is TRBJ1-2; no clear D. CDR1 is MNHEY, CDR2 SVGAGI, per germline. The CDR3 loop spans 13 amino acids. The V gene lost 6 bases and the J gene lost 3 bases, with 11 bases spanning the gap. Here the CDR3 reads CASSPGRDYGYTF. CDR3 bases: TGTGCCAGCAGCCCCGGACGAGACTATGGCTACACCTTC.

Turning to this clonotype: The junction departs from germline at one end; a sequencing error may be responsible. The chain combines TRBV5-1 with TRBJ2-1, with 8 bases aligning to TRBD2. Germline V gives CDR1 SGHRS, CDR2 YFSETQ. The CDR3 consists of 15 residues. This chain's CDR3 is CASSLETSGYDEQFF. CDR3 bases: TGCGCCAGCAGCTTGGAAACTAGCGGCTACGATGAGCAGTTCTTC. Drawing the rest from reference TRBV5-1 and TRBJ2-1, the complete variable domain is KAGVTQTPRYLIKTRGQQVTLSCSPISGHRSVSWYQQTPGQGLQFLFEYFSETQRNKGNFPGRFSGRQFSNSRSEMNVSTLELGDSALYLCASSLETSGYDEQFFGPGTRLTVL.

Comment on this clonotype: Mismatch with germline at one junction end may stem from a read error. DNA of the CDR3: TGCGCCAGCAGCGACTCGAATTCACCCCCCCACTTT. Amino acids: CASSDSNSPPHF. The V call is TRBV5-1, the J call TRBJ1-6, with D hard to call. CDR3 length: 12 residues. The V gene's germline CDR1 is SGHRS and CDR2 YFSETQ.

CDR3 sequence: CASSHRRRNTEAFF. In DNA form, the CDR3 reads TGTGCCAGCAGCCACAGACGGAGGAACACTGAAGCTTTCTTT. The chain has TRBV7-2 and TRBJ1-1; no reliable D call. Germline V lookup: CDR1 SGHTA, CDR2 FQGNSA. V was cut by 5 bases and J by 1 base, with 11 bases left in between. This CDR3 contains 14 residues.

J is TRBJ1-1 and V is TRBV6-5, with TRBD1 matching 8 bases. Per germline, CDR1 MNHEY and CDR2 SVGAGI. Unmatched junction bases numbered 5, after V lost 3 bases and J lost 11 bases. The CDR3 is 12 residues long. In nucleotides, the CDR3 is TGTGCCAGCAGTTATGGACAGGGTGTGGCTTTCTTT. It is translated as CASSYGQGVAFF.

This clonotype showed up just a few times. The chain couples TRBV20-1 to TRBJ2-7; unclear D gene. The V gene's germline CDR1 is DFQATT and CDR2 SNEGSKA (reference sequence). The germline V and J ends were trimmed by 3 bases and 2 bases, with 11 bases remaining between them. This CDR3 comprises 13 residues. CDR3 region: CSASRPPTYEQYF. CDR3 nucleotides: TGCAGTGCTAGTCGGCCGCCGACCTACGAGCAGTACTTC.

V usage is TRBV7-8 and J usage is TRBJ2-5, with 7 bases lining up with TRBD1. V trimming: 3 bases; J trimming: 9 bases; junction bases outside the gene matches: 7. Germline V CDR1 and CDR2: SGHVS, FQNEAQ. The CDR3 totals 13 residues. The CDR3 bases are TGTGCCAGCAGCTTGGGAAAACAGGGGTCCCAGTACTTC. Its protein product is CASSLGKQGSQYF. The whole variable domain, filled in from reference TRBV7-8 and TRBJ2-5, reads GAGVSQSPRYKVAKRGQDVALRCDPISGHVSLFWYQQALGQGPEFLTYFQNEAQLDKSGLPSDRFFAERPEGSVSTLKIQRTQQEDSAVYLCASSLGKQGSQYFGPGTRLLVL.